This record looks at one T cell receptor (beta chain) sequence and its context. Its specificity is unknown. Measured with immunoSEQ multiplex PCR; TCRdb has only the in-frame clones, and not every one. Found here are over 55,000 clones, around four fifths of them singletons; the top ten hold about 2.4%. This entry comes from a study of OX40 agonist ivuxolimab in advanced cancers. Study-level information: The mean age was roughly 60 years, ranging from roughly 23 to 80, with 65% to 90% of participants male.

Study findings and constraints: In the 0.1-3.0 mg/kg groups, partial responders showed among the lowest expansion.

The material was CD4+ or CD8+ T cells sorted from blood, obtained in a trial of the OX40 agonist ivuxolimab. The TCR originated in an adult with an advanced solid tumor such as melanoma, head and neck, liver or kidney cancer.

DNA for the CDR3: TGTGCCAGCAGCATGAAGACAGGGGGCAAGGGGGAGCTGTTTTTT. It translates to CASSMKTGGKGELFF. V is TRBV7-3 and J is TRBJ2-2, with 10 bases aligning to TRBD1. Germline assignment: CDR1 SGHTA and CDR2 FQGTGA. CDR3 size: 15 residues. J lost 8 bases, V lost 5 bases, and 8 bases had no gene match.